The T cell receptor (beta chain) under discussion was sequenced for a study of molecular identifiers for immune sequencing clone quantification. Notes on the study in general: Jurkat TCR RNA spiked in from one cell reportedly remained identifiable amid roughly 910,000 naive cells. Naive cells had under 1% of molecules in clones above 20 RNA copies, effectors over 99%. Sizes of clones that are highly expanded could be underestimated (if identical TCR molecules share a barcode).

The CDR3 covers 14 residues. Trimming removed 4 bases from V and 7 bases from J, with 15 bases in between. Germline CDR1 and CDR2: SGHAT and FQNNGV. Each CDR3 protein is one row after TCRdb ran MiXCR on the PCR reads. The sample shows 460,000 or so distinct CDR3 sequences, about 26% of them seen only once. Concerning this clonotype itself: The target antigen is unknown.

Sorted inputs of about 20,000 to 1,000,000 cells, with 10%, 30% or 50% RNA, yielded naive CD8 libraries. Source material: naive CD8+ T cells from blood, with Jurkat cell RNA spiked in. Subset defined: FACS-sorted CD8+CD4-CCR7+CD45RA+ naive T cells. The chain joins TRBV11-2 to TRBJ2-3; D gene unclear. This receptor was taken from a human donor in good health. Some libraries in this study had Jurkat cell RNA spiked in. Written as DNA, the CDR3 is TGTGCCAGCAGCTCAACCGACGAGTGGTATACGCAGTATTTT. Amino acid sequence: CASSSTDEWYTQYF.